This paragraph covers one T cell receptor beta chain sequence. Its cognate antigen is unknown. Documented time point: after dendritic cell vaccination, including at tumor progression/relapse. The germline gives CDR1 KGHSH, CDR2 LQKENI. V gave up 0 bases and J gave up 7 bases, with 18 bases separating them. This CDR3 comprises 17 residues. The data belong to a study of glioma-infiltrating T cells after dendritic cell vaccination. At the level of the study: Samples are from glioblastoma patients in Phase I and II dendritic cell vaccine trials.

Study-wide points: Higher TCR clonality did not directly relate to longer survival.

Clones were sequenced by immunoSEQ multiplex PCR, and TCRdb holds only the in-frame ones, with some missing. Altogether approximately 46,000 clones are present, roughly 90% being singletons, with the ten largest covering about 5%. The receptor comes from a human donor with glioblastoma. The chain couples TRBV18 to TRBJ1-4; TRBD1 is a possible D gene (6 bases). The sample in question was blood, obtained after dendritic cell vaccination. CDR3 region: CASSPPSFGGAIEKLFF. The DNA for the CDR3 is TGTGCCAGCTCACCACCCTCCTTCGGGGGGGCGATTGAAAAACTGTTTTTT.